The TCR beta chain under discussion was sequenced for a study of tumor-infiltrating lymphocytes in oesophageal squamous cell carcinoma. Each CDR3 protein gets one entry after TCRdb re-called the PCR reads with MiXCR. Of some 21,000 distinct CDR3 sequences in the sample, 35% to 45% are singletons; the top ten hold over 35%. Only a few counts were recorded for this clonotype. CDR3 length equals 14 residues. Germline V gene data show CDR1 as SGDLS and CDR2 as YYNGEE. Trimming took 0 bases from V and 4 from J, leaving 10 bases between them. This receptor was identified in a male donor with esophageal squamous cell carcinoma. The V call is TRBV9, the J call TRBJ2-5; TRBD1 might be the D (6 bases). The specimen was esophageal tumor tissue. The CDR3 reads CASSVEGTLETQYF. The CDR3 nucleotides read TGTGCCAGCAGCGTAGAAGGGACATTAGAGACCCAGTACTTC.